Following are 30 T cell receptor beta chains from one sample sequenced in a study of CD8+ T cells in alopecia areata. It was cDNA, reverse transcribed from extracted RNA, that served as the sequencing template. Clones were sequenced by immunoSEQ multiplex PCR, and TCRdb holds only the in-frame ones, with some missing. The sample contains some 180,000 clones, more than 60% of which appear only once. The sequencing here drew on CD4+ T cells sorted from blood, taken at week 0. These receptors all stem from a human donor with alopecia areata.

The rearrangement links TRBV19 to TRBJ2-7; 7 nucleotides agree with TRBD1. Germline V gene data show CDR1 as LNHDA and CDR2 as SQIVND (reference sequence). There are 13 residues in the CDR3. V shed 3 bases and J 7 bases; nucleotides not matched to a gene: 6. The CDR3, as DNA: TGTGCCAGTAGTATTAAGGGGGCATCGGAGCAGTACTTC. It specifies CASSIKGASEQYF.

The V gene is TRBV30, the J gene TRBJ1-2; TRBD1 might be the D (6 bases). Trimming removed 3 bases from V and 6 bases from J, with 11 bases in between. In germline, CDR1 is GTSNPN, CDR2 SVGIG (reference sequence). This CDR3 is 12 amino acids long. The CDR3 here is CAWSGAGDGYTF. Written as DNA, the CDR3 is TGTGCCTGGAGCGGGGCAGGGGATGGCTACACCTTC. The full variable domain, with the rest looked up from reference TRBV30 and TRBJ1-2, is SQTIHQWPATLVQPVGSPLSLECTVEGTSNPNLYWYRQAAGRGLQLLFYSVGIGQISSEVPQNLSASRPQDRQFILSSKKLLLSDSGFYLCAWSGAGDGYTFGSGTRLTVV.

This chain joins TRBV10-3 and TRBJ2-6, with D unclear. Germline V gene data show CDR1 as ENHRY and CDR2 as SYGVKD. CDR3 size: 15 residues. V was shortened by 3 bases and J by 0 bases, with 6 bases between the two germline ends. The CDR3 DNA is TGTGCCATCAGTGAAGGAGACTCTGGGGCCAACGTCCTGACTTTC. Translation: CAISEGDSGANVLTF.

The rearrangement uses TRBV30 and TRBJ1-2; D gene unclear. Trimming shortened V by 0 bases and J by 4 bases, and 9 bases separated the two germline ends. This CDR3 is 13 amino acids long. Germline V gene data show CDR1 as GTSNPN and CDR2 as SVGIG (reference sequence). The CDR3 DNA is TGTGCCTGGAGTGTACGACCGTTCTATGGCTACACCTTC. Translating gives CAWSVRPFYGYTF.

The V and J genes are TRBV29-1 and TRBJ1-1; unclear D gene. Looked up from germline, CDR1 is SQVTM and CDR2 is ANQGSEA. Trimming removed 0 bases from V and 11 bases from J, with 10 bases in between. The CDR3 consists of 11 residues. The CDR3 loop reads CSVEEGFGAFF. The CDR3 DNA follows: TGCAGCGTTGAAGAAGGGTTCGGCGCTTTCTTT.

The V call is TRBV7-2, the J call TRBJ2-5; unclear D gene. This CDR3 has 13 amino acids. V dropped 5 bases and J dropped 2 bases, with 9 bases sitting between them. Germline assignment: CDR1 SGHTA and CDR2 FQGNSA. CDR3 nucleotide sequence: TGTGCCAGCAGCAACGGAACGCAAGAGACCCAGTACTTC. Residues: CASSNGTQETQYF.

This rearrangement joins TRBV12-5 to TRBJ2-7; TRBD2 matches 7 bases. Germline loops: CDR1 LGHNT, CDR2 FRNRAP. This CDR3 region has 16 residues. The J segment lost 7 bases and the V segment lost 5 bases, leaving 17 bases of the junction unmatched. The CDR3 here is CASGPERTRGMSEQYF. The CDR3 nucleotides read TGTGCTAGTGGTCCGGAAAGGACTAGGGGCATGAGTGAGCAGTACTTC.

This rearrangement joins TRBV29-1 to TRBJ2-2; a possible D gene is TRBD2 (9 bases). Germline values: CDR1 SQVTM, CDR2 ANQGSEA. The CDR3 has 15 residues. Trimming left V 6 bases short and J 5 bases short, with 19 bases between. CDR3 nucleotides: TGCAGCGTCTCAGGGGGCGCGGGAGGGACCGGGGAGCTGTTTTTT. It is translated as CSVSGGAGGTGELFF.

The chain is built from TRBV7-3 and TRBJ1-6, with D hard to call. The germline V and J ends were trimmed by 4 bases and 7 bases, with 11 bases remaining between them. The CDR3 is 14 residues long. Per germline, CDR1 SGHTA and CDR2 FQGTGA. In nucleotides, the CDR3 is TGTGCCAGCAGCTCGGGCACTATGAATTCACCCCTCCACTTT. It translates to CASSSGTMNSPLHF.

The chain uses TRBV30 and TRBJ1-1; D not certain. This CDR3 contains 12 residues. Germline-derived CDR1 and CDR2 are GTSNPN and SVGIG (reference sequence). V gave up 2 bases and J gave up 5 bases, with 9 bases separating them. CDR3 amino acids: CAWSLVRTEAFF. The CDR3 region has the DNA TGTGCCTGGAGTCTGGTTAGGACTGAAGCTTTCTTT.

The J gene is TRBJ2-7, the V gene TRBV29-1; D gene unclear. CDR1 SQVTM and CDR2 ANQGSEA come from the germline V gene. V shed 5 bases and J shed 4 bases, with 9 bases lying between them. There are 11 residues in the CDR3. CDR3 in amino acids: CSVYQSYEQYF. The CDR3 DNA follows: TGCAGCGTTTACCAGAGTTACGAGCAGTACTTC.

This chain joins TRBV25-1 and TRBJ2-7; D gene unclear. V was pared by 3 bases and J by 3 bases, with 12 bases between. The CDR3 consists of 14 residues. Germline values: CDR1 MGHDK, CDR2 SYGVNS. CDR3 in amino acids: CASSDPRQNYEQYF. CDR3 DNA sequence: TGTGCCAGCAGTGACCCCAGACAAAACTACGAGCAGTACTTC.

DNA for the CDR3: TGTGCCAGCAGTGCCGGGACAGGGGGCGGTGGGTCACCCCTCCACTTT. It encodes CASSAGTGGGGSPLHF. The chain couples TRBV5-6 to TRBJ1-6, with 12 bases aligning to TRBD1. This CDR3 is 16 amino acids long. Germline V gene sequence: CDR1 SGHDT, CDR2 YYEEEE. The J segment lost 10 bases and the V segment lost 5 bases, leaving 10 bases of the junction unmatched.

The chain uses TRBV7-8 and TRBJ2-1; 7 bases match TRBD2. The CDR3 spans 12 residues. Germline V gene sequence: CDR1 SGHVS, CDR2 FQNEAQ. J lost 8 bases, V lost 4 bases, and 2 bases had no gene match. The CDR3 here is CASSSLAYEQFF. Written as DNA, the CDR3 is TGTGCCAGCAGCTCACTAGCGTATGAGCAGTTCTTC.

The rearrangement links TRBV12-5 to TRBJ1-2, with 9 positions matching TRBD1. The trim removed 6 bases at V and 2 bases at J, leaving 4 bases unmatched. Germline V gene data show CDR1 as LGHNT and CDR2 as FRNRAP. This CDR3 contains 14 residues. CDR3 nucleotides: TGTGCTAGTGGCGGCGGACAGGGGAACTATGGCTACACCTTC. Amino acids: CASGGGQGNYGYTF.

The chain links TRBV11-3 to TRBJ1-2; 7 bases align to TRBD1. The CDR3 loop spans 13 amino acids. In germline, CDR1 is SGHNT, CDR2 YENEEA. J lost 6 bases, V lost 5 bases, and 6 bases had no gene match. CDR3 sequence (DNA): TGTGCCAGCAGCCCTACAGGGGTGCATGGCTACACCTTC. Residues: CASSPTGVHGYTF.

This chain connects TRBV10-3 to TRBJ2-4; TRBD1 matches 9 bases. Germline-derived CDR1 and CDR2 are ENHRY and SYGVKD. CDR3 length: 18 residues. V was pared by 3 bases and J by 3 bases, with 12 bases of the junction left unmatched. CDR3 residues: CAISDRGQGDVGKNIQYF. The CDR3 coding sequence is TGTGCCATCAGTGATCGGGGACAGGGAGACGTGGGCAAAAACATTCAGTACTTC.

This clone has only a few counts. This CDR3 reads CSVVIRELQHF. The CDR3, as DNA: TGCAGCGTTGTCATCAGGGAACTCCAGCATTTT. The J gene is TRBJ1-5, the V gene TRBV29-1, with D possibly TRBD1 on 5 matching bases. Trimming removed 4 bases at V and 12 bases at J, with 13 bases between. The germline CDR1 and CDR2 sequences are SQVTM and ANQGSEA. The CDR3 covers 11 residues. Complete variable domain (other parts from reference TRBV29-1 and TRBJ1-5): SAVISQKPSRDICQRGTSLTIQCQVDSQVTMMFWYRQQPGQSLTLIATANQGSEATYESGFVIDKFPISRPNLTFSTLTVSNMSPEDSSIYLCSVVIRELQHFGDGTRLSIL.

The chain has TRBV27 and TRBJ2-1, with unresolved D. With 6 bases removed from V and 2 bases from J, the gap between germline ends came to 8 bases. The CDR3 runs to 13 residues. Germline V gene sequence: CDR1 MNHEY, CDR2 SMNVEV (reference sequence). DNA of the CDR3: TGTGCCAGCAGCTCAGTACCCTACAATGAGCAGTTCTTC. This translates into CASSSVPYNEQFF.

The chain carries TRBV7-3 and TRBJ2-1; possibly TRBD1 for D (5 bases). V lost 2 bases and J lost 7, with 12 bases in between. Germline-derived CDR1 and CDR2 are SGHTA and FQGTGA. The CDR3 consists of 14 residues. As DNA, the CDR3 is TGTGCCAGCAGCTTAGGACAAGGGGTTAATGAGCAGTTCTTC. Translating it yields CASSLGQGVNEQFF.

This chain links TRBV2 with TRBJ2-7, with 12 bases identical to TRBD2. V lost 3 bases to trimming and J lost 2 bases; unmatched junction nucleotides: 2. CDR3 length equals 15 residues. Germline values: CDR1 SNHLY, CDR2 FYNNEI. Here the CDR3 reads CASSDLAGGTYEQYF. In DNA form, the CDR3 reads TGTGCCAGCAGTGATCTAGCGGGGGGGACCTACGAGCAGTACTTC.

Here the CDR3 DNA reads TGCAGCGTTGGGGTTCATCCCGGGCGTAATACGCAGTATTTT. Its translation: CSVGVHPGRNTQYF. The V gene is TRBV29-1, the J gene TRBJ2-3; D is ambiguous. Germline CDR1 SQVTM, CDR2 ANQGSEA. The CDR3 length is 14 residues. With 4 bases removed from V and 7 bases from J, the gap between germline ends came to 18 bases.

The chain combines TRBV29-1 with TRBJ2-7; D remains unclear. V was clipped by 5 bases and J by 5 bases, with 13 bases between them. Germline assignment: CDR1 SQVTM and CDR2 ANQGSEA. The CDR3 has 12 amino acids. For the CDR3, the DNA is TGCAGCGTTTACAAGAAGGGCAACGAGCAGTACTTC. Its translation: CSVYKKGNEQYF.

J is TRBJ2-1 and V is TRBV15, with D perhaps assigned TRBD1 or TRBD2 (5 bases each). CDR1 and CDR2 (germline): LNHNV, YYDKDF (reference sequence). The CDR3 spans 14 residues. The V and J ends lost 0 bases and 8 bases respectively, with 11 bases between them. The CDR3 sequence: CATSRDQRGDEQFF. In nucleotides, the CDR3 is TGTGCCACCAGCAGAGATCAGAGGGGCGATGAGCAGTTCTTC.

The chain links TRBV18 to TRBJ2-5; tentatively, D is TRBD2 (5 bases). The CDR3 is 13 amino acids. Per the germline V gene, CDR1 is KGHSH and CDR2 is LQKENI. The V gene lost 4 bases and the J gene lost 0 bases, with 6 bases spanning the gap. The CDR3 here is CASSQTNQETQYF. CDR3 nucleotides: TGTGCCAGCTCACAGACTAACCAAGAGACCCAGTACTTC.

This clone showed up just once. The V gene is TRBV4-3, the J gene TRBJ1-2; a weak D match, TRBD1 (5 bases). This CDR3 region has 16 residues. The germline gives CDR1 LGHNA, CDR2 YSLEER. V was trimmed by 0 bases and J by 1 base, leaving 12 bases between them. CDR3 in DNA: TGCGCCAGCAGCCAAGAAGCCCAGGGTAGTAACTATGGCTACACCTTC. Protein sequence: CASSQEAQGSNYGYTF.

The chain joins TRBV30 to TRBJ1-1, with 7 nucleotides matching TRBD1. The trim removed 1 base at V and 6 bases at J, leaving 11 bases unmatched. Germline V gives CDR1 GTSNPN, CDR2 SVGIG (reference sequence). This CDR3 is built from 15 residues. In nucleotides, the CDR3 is TGTGCCTGGAGTGGACAGGGCCCGCGCGTCCCTGAAGCTTTCTTT. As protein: CAWSGQGPRVPEAFF.

For the CDR3, the DNA is TGTGCCAGCAGTTGGGGACAGGGGAAGGTCGGGGAGCTGTTTTTT. Its translation: CASSWGQGKVGELFF. The chain has TRBV6-5 and TRBJ2-2, with 10 bases identical to TRBD1. This CDR3 has 15 amino acids. Trimming cost V 4 bases and J 7 bases; bases outside gene matches: 6. The germline V gene encodes CDR1 MNHEY and CDR2 SVGAGI.

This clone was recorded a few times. In DNA form, the CDR3 reads TGTGCCAGCTCACCAGGACTAGCGGGGGACAATGAGCAGTTCTTC. Its protein is CASSPGLAGDNEQFF. The rearrangement links TRBV18 to TRBJ2-1, with 13 bases that match TRBD2. CDR3 length: 15 amino acids. Germline V gene lookup returns CDR1 KGHSH and CDR2 LQKENI. Unmatched junction bases numbered 0, after V lost 2 bases and J lost 5 bases.

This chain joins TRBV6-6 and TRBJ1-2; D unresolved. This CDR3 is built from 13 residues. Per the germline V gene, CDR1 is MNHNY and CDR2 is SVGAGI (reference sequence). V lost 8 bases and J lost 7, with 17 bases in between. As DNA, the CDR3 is TGTGCCAGCTACCACCCCTCGGTGGGTGGCTACACCTTC. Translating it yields CASYHPSVGGYTF.